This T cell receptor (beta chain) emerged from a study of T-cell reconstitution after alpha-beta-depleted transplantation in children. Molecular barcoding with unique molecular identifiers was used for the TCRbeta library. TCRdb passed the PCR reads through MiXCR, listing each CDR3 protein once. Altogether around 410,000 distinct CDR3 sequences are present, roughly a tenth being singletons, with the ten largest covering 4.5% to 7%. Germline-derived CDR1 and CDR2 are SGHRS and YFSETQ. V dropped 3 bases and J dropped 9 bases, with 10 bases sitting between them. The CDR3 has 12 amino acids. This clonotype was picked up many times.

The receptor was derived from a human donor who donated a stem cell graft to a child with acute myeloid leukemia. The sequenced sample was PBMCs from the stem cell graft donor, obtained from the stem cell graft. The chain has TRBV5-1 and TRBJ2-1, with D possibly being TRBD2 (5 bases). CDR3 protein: CASSWQRTEQFF. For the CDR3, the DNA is TGCGCCAGCAGCTGGCAGCGGACTGAGCAGTTCTTC.